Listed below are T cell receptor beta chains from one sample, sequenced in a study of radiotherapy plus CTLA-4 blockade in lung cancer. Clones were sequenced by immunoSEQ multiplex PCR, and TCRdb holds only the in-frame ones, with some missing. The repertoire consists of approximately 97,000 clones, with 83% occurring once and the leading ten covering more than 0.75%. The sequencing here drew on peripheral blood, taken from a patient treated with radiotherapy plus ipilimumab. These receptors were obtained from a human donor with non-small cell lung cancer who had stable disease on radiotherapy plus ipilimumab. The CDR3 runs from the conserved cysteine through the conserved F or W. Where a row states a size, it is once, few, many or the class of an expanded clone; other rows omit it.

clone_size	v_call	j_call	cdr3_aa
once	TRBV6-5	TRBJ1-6	CASSYSGMDRVSPLHF
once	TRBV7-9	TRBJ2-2	CASSFIAGGPGELFF
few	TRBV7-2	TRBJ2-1	CASSRTSGSGYNEQFF
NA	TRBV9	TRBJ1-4	CASSKGGKNEKLFF
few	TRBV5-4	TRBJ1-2	CASRKTGTGGGDGYTF
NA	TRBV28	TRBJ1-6	CASGPRDRVLPLHF
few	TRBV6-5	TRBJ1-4	CASSYSTQAREKLFF
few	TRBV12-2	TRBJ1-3	CASRLAGRDISSGNTIYF
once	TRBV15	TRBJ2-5	CATSRDRFQGAQETQYF
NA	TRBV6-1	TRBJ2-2	CASSEVEVGAGELFF
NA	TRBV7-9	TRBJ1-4	CASSLGDRGNEKLFF
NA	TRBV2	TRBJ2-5	CASSVESPSRTQYF
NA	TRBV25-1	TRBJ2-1	CATLERNEQFF
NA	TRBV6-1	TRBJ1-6	CASSMTHGLNSPLHF
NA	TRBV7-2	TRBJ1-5	CASSIYQGRDQPQHF
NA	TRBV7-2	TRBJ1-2	CASSLGGSERYGYTF
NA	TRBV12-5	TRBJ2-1	CASGLFLGAGGTDEQFF
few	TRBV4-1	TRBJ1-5	CASSQDGSNQPQHF
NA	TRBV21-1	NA	CASTKKCEYEQYF
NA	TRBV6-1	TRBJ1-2	CASTPGVISNYGYTF
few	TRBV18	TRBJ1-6	CASSPVGASNSPLHF
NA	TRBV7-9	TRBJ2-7	CASSSPPGTGLTYEQYF
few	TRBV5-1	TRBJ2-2	CASSLSRAGGELFF
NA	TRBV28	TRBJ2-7	CASSSSAAGERYF
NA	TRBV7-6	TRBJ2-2	CASSPVGLAGTGELFF
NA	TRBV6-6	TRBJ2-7	CASRRPGQGDYEQYF
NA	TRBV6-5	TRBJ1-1	CASSYPGQAGGAFF
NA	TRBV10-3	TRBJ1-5	CAIRDRDNQPQHF
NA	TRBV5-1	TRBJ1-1	CASGTGVNTEAFF
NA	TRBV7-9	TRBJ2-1	CASSMVLAGDNEQFF
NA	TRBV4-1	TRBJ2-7	CASRRGTGSYEQYF
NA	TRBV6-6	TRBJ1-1	CASSYNPESTEAFF
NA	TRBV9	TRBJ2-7	CASSDPYSYEQYF
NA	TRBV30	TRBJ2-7	CAWSSAHSYEQYF
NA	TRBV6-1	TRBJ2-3	CASSEAVLEEYF
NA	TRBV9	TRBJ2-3	CASSSLGGASDTQYF
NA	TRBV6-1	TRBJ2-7	CASTWGYEQYF
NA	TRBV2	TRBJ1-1	CASSDLQVLTEAFF
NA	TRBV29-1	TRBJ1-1	CSVWGRGAAETTEAFF
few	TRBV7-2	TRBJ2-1	CASSLGGYYNEQFF
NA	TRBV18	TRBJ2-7	CASSQWTGLSYEQYF
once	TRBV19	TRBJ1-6	CASSIRQAEGSSYNSPLHF
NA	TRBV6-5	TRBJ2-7	CASRRGRGYEQYF
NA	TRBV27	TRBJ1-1	CASSRHRDRGTEAFF
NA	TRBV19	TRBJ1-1	CASSIFYRANTEAFF
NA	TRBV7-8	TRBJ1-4	CASSSGTGHNEKLFF
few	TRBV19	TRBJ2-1	CASTSQSVSSYNEQFF
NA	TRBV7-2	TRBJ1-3	CASSFDGPSGNTIYF
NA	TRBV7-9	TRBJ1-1	CASSLAAANTEAFF
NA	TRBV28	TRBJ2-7	CASTGYHEQYF
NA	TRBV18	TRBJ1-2	CASSPDRGLGYTF
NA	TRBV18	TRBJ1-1	CASSFGQPEAFF
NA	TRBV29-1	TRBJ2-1	CSGAQGISTYNEQFF
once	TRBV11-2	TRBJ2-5	CASSTQGFEMETQYF
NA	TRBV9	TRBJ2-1	CASSVAKQFF